The clone carrying this T cell receptor (beta chain) showed up just a few times. Its cognate antigen is unknown. The length of the CDR3 is 12 residues. The germline V gene encodes CDR1 SNHLY and CDR2 FYNNEI. V was pared by 7 bases and J by 6 bases, with 13 bases between. Following extraction, RNA underwent reverse transcription to cDNA, which served as the sequencing template. Some clones are missing from TCRdb's copy, which holds only in-frame ones; the method was immunoSEQ multiplex PCR. The sample has roughly 180,000 clones; roughly 50% are singletons. This sample's treatment: oral pan-JAK inhibitor, 5-10 mg twice daily. CD4+ and CD8+ T cells were sorted from PBMCs stained for CD3, CD4 and CD8. This sample was taken from a study of CD8+ T cells in alopecia areata. Background on the study: Treated patients were dosed with oral tofacitinib, taking 5 to 10 mg twice daily. The study, taken as a whole, reports: In scalp samples, resident alphabeta T cells of normal skin are also sequenced. Among the top 100, expanded CD8+ clones were significantly decreased by tofacitinib, as was scalp clonality.

The sequencing here drew on CD8+ T cells sorted from blood, taken at week 24, from a patient treated with tofacitinib. The receptor's source is a human donor with alopecia areata. V is TRBV2 and J is TRBJ2-7, with D maybe TRBD1 (6 bases). Here the CDR3 DNA reads TGTGCCAGCACAATAGGGGGAGCCGAGCAGTACTTC. This encodes CASTIGGAEQYF. Complete variable domain (other parts from reference TRBV2 and TRBJ2-7): EPEVTQTPSHQVTQMGQEVILRCVPISNHLYFYWYRQILGQKVEFLVSFYNNEISEKSEIFDDQFSVERPDGSNFTLKIRSTKLEDSAMYFCASTIGGAEQYFGPGTRLTVT.